This TCR beta chain appears in the sequencing data of a study of blood T cell repertoires in COVID-19. Germline CDR1 and CDR2: MGHDK and SYGVNS. The CDR3 has 18 residues. V lost 4 bases to trimming and J lost 0 bases; unmatched junction nucleotides: 7. This clone showed up just once. Assay used: immunoSEQ multiplex PCR; TCRdb lists only in-frame clones, some missing. The table lists roughly 100,000 clones, more than 80% of them singletons. Sequenced: peripheral blood. This receptor was identified in a woman between 55 and 75 years old with acute or convalescent COVID-19. This chain uses TRBV25-1 with TRBJ2-2; 11 bases align to TRBD2. CDR3 amino acids: CASSAGLAEPANTGELFF. CDR3 nucleotide sequence: TGTGCCAGCAGTGCGGGACTAGCGGAGCCGGCGAACACCGGGGAGCTGTTTTTT.